What follows is one T cell receptor (beta chain) and its context. Its antigen is currently unknown. One end of the junction fails to match germline, which may point to a read error. These data come from a study of T cells in Graves' hyperthyroidism and ophthalmopathy. Study observations and caveats: Ophthalmopathy got predicted by the model a median roughly six months before its onset. Most thyroid-expanded clonotypes above 0.001 were also found in blood. Ophthalmopathy was distinguished from stable hyperthyroidism by 13 V-J signatures.

This CDR3 is built from 15 residues. From germline, CDR1 is DFQATT and CDR2 SNEGSKA (reference sequence). There were TCR beta CDR3 regions amplified from RNA transcripts. HTBI primers were the set used in a first-round RT-PCR of the TCR CDR3. TCRdb ran MiXCR on the multiplex PCR reads and lists one entry per CDR3 protein. The sample includes around 600,000 distinct CDR3 sequences, about 45% seen only once; the top ten take 6.5% to 9%. Sequenced input: peripheral blood or thyroid tissue (not recorded which). The receptor's source is an adult man with Graves' disease, either hyperthyroidism or ophthalmopathy (not recorded which). The rearrangement uses TRBV20-1 and TRBJ2-2; a weak D match, TRBD2 (6 bases). CDR3 loop: CSAEGHGTQAGELLF. CDR3 coding DNA: TGCAGTGCAGAGGGCCACGGGACTCAAGCCGGGGAGCTGCTTTTT.